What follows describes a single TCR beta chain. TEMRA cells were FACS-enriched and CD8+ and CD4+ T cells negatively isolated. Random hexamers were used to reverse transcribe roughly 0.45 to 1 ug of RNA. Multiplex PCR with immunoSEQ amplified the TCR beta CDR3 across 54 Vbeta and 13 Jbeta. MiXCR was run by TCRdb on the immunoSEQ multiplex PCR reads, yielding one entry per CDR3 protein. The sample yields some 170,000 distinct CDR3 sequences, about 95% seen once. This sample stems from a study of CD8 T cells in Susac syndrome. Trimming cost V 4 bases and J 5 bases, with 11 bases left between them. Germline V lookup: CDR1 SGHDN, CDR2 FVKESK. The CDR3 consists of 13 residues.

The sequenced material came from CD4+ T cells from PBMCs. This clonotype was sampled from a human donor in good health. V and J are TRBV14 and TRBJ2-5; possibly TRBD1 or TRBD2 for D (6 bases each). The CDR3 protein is CASSPGARETQYF. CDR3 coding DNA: TGTGCCAGCAGCCCGGGGGCGCGGGAGACCCAGTACTTC.